The rows below give T cell receptor beta chains drawn from one sample of a study of T cell responses to AZD1222 COVID-19 vaccine. The assay was immunoSEQ multiplex PCR, and TCRdb's table has in-frame clones only and misses some. The sample shows 44,000 or so clones, around 80% of them seen only once. This material consisted of peripheral blood, taken on day 0 of AZD1222 vaccination. These receptors all stem from an adult in good health. CDR3s include the opening cysteine and the closing phenylalanine or tryptophan. D genes are given only for firm matches. Expanded clones get a size class; other rows say once, few or many, or leave the size out.

NA,TRBV10-1,TRBJ2-1,NA,15,CASSESTSSYNEQFF,TGCGCCAGCAGTGAGTCTACTAGCAGCTACAATGAGCAGTTCTTC
NA,TRBV19,TRBJ2-5,TRBD2,16,CASSVSGLAGIETQYF,TGTGCCAGTAGTGTATCGGGACTAGCGGGTATAGAGACCCAGTACTTC
NA,TRBV27,TRBJ1-2,TRBD1,13,CASRDTNRGGYTF,TGTGCCAGCCGAGATACTAACAGGGGTGGCTACACCTTC
NA,TRBV29-1,TRBJ2-3,TRBD2,17,CSVQDPGLAGGSDTQYF,TGCAGCGTCCAAGACCCGGGACTAGCGGGGGGTTCCGATACGCAGTATTTT
NA,TRBV7-3,TRBJ2-5,NA,15,CASSSGRGTQETQYF,TGTGCCAGCAGCTCAGGCAGAGGGACCCAAGAGACCCAGTACTTC
NA,TRBV5-1,TRBJ1-6,NA,15,CASSLGGTDNSPLHF,TGCGCCAGCAGCTTGGGGGGGACTGATAATTCACCCCTCCACTTT
NA,TRBV6-1,TRBJ1-3,TRBD1,14,CASSDGTAGNTIYF,TGTGCCAGCAGTGACGGGACAGCTGGAAACACCATATATTTT
few,TRBV28,TRBJ1-4,NA,13,CASKLGGNEKLFF,TGTGCCAGCAAACTGGGGGGTAATGAAAAACTGTTTTTT
once,TRBV9,TRBJ2-3,NA,15,CASSPRTGLGPTQYF,TGTGCCAGCAGCCCGAGGACTGGACTCGGTCCTACGCAGTATTTT
NA,TRBV5-8,TRBJ1-2,NA,16,CASSPYTGTNLQGYTF,TGTGCCAGCAGCCCATATACCGGGACAAACCTTCAGGGCTACACCTTC
NA,TRBV11-2,TRBJ1-5,NA,13,CASSFGANQPQHF,TGTGCCAGCAGCTTCGGGGCCAATCAGCCCCAGCATTTT
NA,TRBV6-5,TRBJ2-5,NA,13,CASSKDFLETQYF,TGTGCCAGCAGCAAGGACTTCTTAGAGACCCAGTACTTC
NA,TRBV6-5,TRBJ1-2,TRBD1,13,CASSYFGQGGYTF,TGTGCCAGCAGTTACTTTGGACAGGGAGGCTACACCTTC
NA,TRBV6-2/TRBV6-3,TRBJ2-5,TRBD2,20,CARRRRWRGGAKRLEETQYF,TGTGCCCGCCGCCGACGGTGGCGCGGGGGGGCCAAGAGGCTAGAGGAGACCCAGTACTTC
NA,TRBV19,TRBJ1-1,NA,14,CASSNSPWSTEAFF,TGTGCCAGTAGTAACTCCCCCTGGAGCACTGAAGCTTTCTTT
NA,TRBV3-1/TRBV3-2,TRBJ2-6,TRBD1,17,CASSQVTGTSGANVLTF,TGTGCCAGCAGCCAGGTGACAGGGACCTCTGGGGCCAACGTCCTGACTTTC
NA,TRBV12-3/TRBV12-4,TRBJ1-4,NA,13,CASSFVGLRELFF,TGTGCCAGCAGTTTCGTAGGTTTAAGGGAACTGTTTTTT
NA,TRBV5-1,TRBJ2-7,NA,11,CASSSSYEQYF,TGCGCCAGCAGCTCCTCCTACGAGCAGTACTTC
NA,TRBV20-1,TRBJ2-7,TRBD2,12,CSASASGYEQYF,TGCAGTGCTAGTGCTAGCGGGTACGAGCAGTACTTC
once,TRBV14,TRBJ1-3,NA,16,CASSQEAHLSGNTIYF,TGTGCCAGCAGCCAAGAAGCACACCTCTCTGGAAACACCATATATTTT
once,TRBV11-2,TRBJ1-1,NA,15,CASSLIQGEATEAFF,TGTGCCAGCAGCTTAATCCAGGGAGAAGCAACTGAAGCTTTCTTT
NA,TRBV20-1,TRBJ1-3,NA,13,CSASLAWGNTIYF,TGCAGTGCTAGTCTGGCGTGGGGAAACACCATATATTTT
NA,TRBV28,TRBJ2-6,TRBD2,16,CATTGTSVAGANVLTF,TGTGCCACCACCGGGACTAGCGTAGCTGGGGCCAACGTCCTGACTTTC
NA,TRBV4-1,TRBJ1-1,NA,14,CASSPSTGYTEAFF,TGCGCCAGCAGCCCCTCAACAGGGTACACTGAAGCTTTCTTT
NA,TRBV12-3/TRBV12-4,TRBJ2-1,NA,11,CASSFGGSLFF,TGTGCCAGCAGCTTCGGTGGGAGTTTGTTCTTC